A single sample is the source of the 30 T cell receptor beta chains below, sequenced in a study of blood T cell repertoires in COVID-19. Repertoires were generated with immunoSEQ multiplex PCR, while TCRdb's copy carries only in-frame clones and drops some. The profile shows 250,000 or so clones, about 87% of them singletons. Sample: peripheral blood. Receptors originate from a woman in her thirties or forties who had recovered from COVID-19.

DNA for the CDR3: TGTGCCAGCAGCATCCGGGACACCCCCTACGAGCAGTACTTC. This sequence encodes CASSIRDTPYEQYF. The chain uses TRBV7-8 and TRBJ2-7, with D possibly being TRBD1 (6 bases). In germline, CDR1 is SGHVS, CDR2 FQNEAQ. V was clipped by 5 bases and J by 2 bases, with 13 bases between them. This CDR3 is 14 amino acids long.

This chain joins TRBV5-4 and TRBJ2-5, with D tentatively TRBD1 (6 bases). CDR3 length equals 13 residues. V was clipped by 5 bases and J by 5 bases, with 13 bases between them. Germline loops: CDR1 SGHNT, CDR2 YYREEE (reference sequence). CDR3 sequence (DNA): TGTGCCAGCAGTATGGGGGCCCGGGAGACCCAGTACTTC. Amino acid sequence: CASSMGARETQYF.

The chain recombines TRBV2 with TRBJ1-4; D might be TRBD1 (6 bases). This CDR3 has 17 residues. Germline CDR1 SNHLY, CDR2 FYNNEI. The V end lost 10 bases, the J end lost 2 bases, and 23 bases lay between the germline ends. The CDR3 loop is CAIPRGGAGETNEKLFF. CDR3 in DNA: TGTGCCATCCCGAGGGGGGGCGCCGGGGAGACTAATGAAAAACTGTTTTTT.

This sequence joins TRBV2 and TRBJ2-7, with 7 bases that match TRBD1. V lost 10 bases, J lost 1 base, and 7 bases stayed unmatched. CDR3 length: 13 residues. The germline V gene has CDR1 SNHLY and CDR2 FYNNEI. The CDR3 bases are TGTGCCACCGGGACAGAGATGTCCTACGAGCAGTACTTC. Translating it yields CATGTEMSYEQYF.

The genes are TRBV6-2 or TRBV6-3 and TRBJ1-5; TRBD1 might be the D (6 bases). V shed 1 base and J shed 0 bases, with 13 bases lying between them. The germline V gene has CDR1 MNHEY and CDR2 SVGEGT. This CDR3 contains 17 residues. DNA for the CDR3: TGTGCCAGCAGTTACTACGGGGGGCTCTATAGCAATCAGCCCCAGCATTTT. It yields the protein CASSYYGGLYSNQPQHF.

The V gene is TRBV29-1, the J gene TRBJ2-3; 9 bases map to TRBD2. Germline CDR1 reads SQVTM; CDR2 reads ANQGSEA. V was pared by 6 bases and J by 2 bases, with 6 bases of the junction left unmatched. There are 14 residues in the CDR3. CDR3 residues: CSVVPSGNTDTQYF. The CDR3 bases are TGCAGCGTCGTACCTAGCGGGAACACAGATACGCAGTATTTT.

CDR3 sequence: CASSLASGQGGTEAFF. CDR3 sequence (DNA): TGCGCCAGCAGCTTGGCCTCGGGACAGGGGGGCACTGAAGCTTTCTTT. V usage is TRBV5-1 and J usage is TRBJ1-1; 11 positions agree with TRBD1. This CDR3 contains 16 residues. V shed 0 bases and J 4 bases; nucleotides not matched to a gene: 5. Germline values: CDR1 SGHRS, CDR2 YFSETQ.

CDR3 DNA: TGTGCCAGCAGCTTAGCGGCTGAAGCTTTCTTT. Translation: CASSLAAEAFF. The chain is built from TRBV11-2 and TRBJ1-1; D gene uncertain. V lost 1 base to trimming and J lost 6 bases, with 3 bases between them. From germline, CDR1 is SGHAT and CDR2 FQNNGV. This CDR3 has 11 amino acids. Looking up the rest from reference TRBV11-2 and TRBJ1-1 gives the full variable domain: EAGVAQSPRYKIIEKRQSVAFWCNPISGHATLYWYQQILGQGPKLLIQFQNNGVVDDSQLPKDRFSAERLKGVDSTLKIQPAKLEDSAVYLCASSLAAEAFFGQGTRLTVV.

CDR3 DNA: TGTGCCAGCAGCTTAGGAGGACAGGGGGGCGATCAGCCCCAGCATTTT. Encoded protein: CASSLGGQGGDQPQHF. The chain carries TRBV13 and TRBJ1-5; TRBD1 matches at 10 bases. Trimming removed 0 bases from V and 5 bases from J; junction bases left unmatched: 4. The CDR3 is made up of 16 amino acids. CDR1 and CDR2 from the germline V gene are PRHDT and FYEKMQ (reference sequence).

This CDR3 reads CASSLGERGSSYNEQFF. CDR3 bases: TGTGCCAGCAGCTTAGGGGAGCGGGGGAGCTCCTACAATGAGCAGTTCTTC. The V call is TRBV7-6, the J call TRBJ2-1, with 8 positions matching TRBD2. The CDR3 covers 17 residues. The germline CDR1 and CDR2 sequences are SGHVS and FNYEAQ. Unmatched junction bases numbered 5, after V lost 1 base and J lost 0 bases.

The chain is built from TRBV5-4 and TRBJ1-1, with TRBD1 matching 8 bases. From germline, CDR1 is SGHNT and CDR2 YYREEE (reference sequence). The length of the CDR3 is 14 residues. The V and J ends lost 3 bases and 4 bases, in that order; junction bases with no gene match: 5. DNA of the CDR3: TGTGCCAGCAGCTCATCCACAGGGGGCACTGAAGCTTTCTTT. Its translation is CASSSSTGGTEAFF.

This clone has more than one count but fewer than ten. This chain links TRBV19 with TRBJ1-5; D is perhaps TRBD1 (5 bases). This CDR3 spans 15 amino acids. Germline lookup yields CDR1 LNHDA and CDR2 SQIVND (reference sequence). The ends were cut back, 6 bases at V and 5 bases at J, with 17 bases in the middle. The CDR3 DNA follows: TGTGCCAGTAGGGAAGGGTCACAGGACCATCAGCCCCAGCATTTT. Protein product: CASREGSQDHQPQHF.

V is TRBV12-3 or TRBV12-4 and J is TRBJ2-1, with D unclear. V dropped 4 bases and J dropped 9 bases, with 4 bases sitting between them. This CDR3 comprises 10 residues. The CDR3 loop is CASSSGEQFF. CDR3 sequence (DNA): TGTGCCAGCAGTTCCGGTGAGCAGTTCTTC.

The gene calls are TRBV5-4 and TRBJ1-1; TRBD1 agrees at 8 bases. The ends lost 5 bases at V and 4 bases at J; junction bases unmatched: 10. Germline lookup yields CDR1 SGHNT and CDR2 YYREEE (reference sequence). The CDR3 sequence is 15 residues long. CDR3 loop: CASRQGQGVGTEAFF. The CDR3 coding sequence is TGTGCCAGCAGACAAGGACAGGGAGTGGGCACTGAAGCTTTCTTT.

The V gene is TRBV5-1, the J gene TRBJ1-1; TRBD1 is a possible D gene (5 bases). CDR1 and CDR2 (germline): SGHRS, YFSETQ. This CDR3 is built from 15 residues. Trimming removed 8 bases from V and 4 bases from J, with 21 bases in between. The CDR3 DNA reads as TGCGCCAGGGTAGGGGCGCGGGGGGTTCGCACTGAAGCTTTCTTT. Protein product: CARVGARGVRTEAFF.

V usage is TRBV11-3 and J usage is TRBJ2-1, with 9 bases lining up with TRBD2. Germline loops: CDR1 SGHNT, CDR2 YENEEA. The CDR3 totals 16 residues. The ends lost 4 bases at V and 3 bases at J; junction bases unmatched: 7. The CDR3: CASSSRGSGGYNEQFF. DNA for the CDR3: TGTGCCAGCAGCTCCAGAGGTAGCGGGGGCTACAATGAGCAGTTCTTC.

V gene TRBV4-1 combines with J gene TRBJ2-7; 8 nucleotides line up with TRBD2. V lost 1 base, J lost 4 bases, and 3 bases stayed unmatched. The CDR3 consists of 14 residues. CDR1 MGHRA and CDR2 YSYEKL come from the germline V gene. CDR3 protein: CASSQAGGGYEQYF. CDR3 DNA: TGCGCCAGCAGCCAAGCCGGGGGGGGTTACGAGCAGTACTTC.

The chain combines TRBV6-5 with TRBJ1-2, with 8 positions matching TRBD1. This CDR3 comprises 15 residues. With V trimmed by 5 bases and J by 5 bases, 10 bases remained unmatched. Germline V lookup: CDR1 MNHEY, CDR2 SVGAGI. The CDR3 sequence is CASSLWTGQGYGYTF. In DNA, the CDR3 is TGTGCCAGCAGTCTCTGGACAGGGCAGGGGTATGGCTACACCTTC.

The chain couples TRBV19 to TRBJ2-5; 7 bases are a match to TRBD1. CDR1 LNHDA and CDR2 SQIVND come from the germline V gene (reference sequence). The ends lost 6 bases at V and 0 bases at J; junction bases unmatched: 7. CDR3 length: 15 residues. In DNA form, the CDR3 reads TGTGCCAGTAGGCGACTCGACAGGGACCAAGAGACCCAGTACTTC. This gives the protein CASRRLDRDQETQYF.

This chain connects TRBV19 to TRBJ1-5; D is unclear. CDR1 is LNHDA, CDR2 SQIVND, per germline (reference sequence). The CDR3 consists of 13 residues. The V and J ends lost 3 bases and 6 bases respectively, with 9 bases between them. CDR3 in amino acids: CASSIREGQPQHF. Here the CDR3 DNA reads TGTGCCAGTAGTATCCGCGAGGGTCAGCCCCAGCATTTT.

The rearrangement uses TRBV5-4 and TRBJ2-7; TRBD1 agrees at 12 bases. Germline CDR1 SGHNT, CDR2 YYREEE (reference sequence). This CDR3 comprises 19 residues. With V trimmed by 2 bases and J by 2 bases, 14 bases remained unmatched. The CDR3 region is CASSFDSPGQGAMTYEQYF. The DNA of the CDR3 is TGTGCCAGCAGCTTTGACAGCCCGGGACAGGGGGCGATGACCTACGAGCAGTACTTC. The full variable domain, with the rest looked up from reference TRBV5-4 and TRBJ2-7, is ETGVTQSPTHLIKTRGQQVTLRCSSQSGHNTVSWYQQALGQGPQFIFQYYREEENGRGNFPPRFSGLQFPNYSSELNVNALELDDSALYLCASSFDSPGQGAMTYEQYFGPGTRLTVT.

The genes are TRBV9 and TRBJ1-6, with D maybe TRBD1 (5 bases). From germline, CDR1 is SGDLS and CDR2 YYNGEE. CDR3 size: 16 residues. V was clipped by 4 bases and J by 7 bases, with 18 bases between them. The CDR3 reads CASSLGTGNLNSPLHF. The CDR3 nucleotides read TGTGCCAGCAGCTTAGGGACGGGGAACCTAAATTCACCCCTCCACTTT.

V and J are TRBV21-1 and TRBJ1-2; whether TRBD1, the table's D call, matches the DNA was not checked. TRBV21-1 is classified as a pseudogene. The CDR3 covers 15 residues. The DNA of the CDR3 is TGTGCCAGCACCCTACAGGGGGCCCAAGCTTATGGCTACACCTTC. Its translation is CASTLQGAQAYGYTF.

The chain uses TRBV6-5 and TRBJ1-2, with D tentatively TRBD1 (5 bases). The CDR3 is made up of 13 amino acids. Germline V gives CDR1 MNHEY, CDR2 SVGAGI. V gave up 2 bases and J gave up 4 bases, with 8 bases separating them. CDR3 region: CASSYPGGYGYTF. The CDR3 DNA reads TGTGCCAGCAGTTACCCCGGGGGCTATGGCTACACCTTC.

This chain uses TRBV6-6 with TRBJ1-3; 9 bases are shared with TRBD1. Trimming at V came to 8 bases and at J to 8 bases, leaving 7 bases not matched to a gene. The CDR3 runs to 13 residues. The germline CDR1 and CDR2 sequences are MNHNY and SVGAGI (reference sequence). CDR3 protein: CASGNRGRDTIYF. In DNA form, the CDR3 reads TGTGCCAGCGGAAACAGGGGGCGGGACACCATATATTTT.

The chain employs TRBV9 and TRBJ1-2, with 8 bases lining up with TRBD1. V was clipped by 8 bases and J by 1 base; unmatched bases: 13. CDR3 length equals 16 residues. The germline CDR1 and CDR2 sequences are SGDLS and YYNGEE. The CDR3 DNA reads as TGTGCCAGTTCAGGATGGACAGGGATTGGTAACTATGGCTACACCTTC. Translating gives CASSGWTGIGNYGYTF. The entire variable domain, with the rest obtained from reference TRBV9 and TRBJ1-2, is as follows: DSGVTQTPKHLITATGQRVTLRCSPRSGDLSVYWYQQSLDQGLQFLIQYYNGEERAKGNILERFSAQQFPDLHSELNLSSLELGDSALYFCASSGWTGIGNYGYTFGSGTRLTVV.

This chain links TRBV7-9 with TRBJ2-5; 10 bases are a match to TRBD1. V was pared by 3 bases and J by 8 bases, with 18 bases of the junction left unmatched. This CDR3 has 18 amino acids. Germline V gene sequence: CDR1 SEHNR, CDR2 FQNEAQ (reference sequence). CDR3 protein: CASSFGTGEVGSQRTQYF. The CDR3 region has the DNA TGTGCCAGCAGCTTCGGGACAGGGGAAGTAGGGTCCCAGAGAACCCAGTACTTC.

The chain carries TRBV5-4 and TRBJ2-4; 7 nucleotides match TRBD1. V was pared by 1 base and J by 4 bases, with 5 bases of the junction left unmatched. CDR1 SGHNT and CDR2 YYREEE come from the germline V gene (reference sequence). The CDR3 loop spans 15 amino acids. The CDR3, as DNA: TGTGCCAGCAGCTTGACAGGGGTCGAGAAAAACATTCAGTACTTC. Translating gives CASSLTGVEKNIQYF.

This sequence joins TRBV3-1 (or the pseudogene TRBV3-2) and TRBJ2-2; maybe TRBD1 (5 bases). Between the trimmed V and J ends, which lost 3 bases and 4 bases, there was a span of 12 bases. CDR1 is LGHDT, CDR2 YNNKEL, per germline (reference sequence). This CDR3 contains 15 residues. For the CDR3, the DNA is TGTGCCAGCAGCCAGCAGGGCAGGACCACCGGGGAGCTGTTTTTT. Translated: CASSQQGRTTGELFF.

CDR3 amino acids: CASGPEAGEKLFF. In DNA form, the CDR3 reads TGTGCCAGCGGGCCTGAAGCTGGTGAAAAACTGTTTTTT. The chain employs TRBV2 and TRBJ1-4, with unresolved D. The CDR3 contains 13 residues. Germline V CDR1 and CDR2: SNHLY, FYNNEI. Trimming left V 8 bases short and J 7 bases short, with 14 bases between.